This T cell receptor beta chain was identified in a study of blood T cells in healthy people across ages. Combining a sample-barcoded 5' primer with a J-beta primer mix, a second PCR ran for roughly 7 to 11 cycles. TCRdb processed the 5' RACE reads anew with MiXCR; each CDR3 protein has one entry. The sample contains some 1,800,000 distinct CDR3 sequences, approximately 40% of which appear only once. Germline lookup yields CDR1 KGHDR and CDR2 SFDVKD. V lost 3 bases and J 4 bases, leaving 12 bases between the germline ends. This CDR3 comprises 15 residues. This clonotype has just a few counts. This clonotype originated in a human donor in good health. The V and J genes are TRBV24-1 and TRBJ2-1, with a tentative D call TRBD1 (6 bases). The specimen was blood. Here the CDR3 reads CATSDAAGVYNEQFF. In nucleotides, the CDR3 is TGTGCCACCAGTGATGCCGCAGGGGTATACAATGAGCAGTTCTTC.